The T cell receptor (beta chain) under discussion was sequenced for a study of technical replicates of blood from a handful of donors. Germline V gives CDR1 SGDLS, CDR2 YYNGEE. V lost 4 bases and J lost 8, with 21 bases in between. CDR3 length: 16 amino acids. TCRdb keeps only in-frame clones here, not all; method: immunoSEQ multiplex PCR. The table includes under 85,000 clones, about 96% detected once. This receptor was taken from a human donor in good health. Material for sequencing was T cells isolated from PBMCs. The genes are TRBV9 and TRBJ1-4, with a possible D match to TRBD1 (5 bases). In DNA, the CDR3 is TGTGCCAGCAGCCCCCGACCCGGACAACGGGGGGAAAAACTGTTTTTT. Residues: CASSPRPGQRGEKLFF.